This passage covers 22 T cell receptor beta chains from one sample sequenced in a study of early T cells in non-severe SARS-CoV-2 infection. Via MiXCR, TCRdb re-called the 5' RACE reads, giving one row per CDR3 protein. The sample holds 100,000 to 120,000 distinct CDR3 sequences, about 12% seen once. The specimen sequenced was whole blood. These receptors were obtained from an adult who was a healthcare worker with PCR-confirmed SARS-CoV-2 infection or an uninfected control (not recorded which).

This clonotype has at least ten counts. The CDR3 DNA is TGTGCCAGCAGCTTGCTTCAGGGCGGAAGCACAGATACGCAGTATTTT. Protein product: CASSLLQGGSTDTQYF. V is TRBV5-5 and J is TRBJ2-3; D may be TRBD1 (5 bases). The CDR3 covers 16 residues. V lost 1 base, J lost 0 bases, and 12 bases lay in between. Germline CDR1 and CDR2: SGHKS and YYEKEE (reference sequence).

The table lists this clonotype with a few counts. A read error may produce the germline difference seen at one junction end. The V call is TRBV3-1, the J call TRBJ1-2; 8 bases match TRBD1. Germline V gives CDR1 LGHDT, CDR2 YNNKEL (reference sequence). The CDR3 length is 14 residues. DNA of the CDR3: TGTGCCAGCAGCGATGACAGGGGAAGTTCGCCAATTGTCTTC. Translation: CASSDDRGSSPIVF. Based on the CDR3 plus reference TRBV3-1 and TRBJ1-2, the full variable domain is DTAVSQTPKYLVTQMGNDKSIKCEQNLGHDTMYWYKQDSKKFLKIMFSYNNKELIINETVPNRFSPKSPDKAHLNLHINSLELGDSAVYFCASSDDRGSSPIVFGSGTRLTVV.

This clonotype was found many times. The chain combines TRBV3-1 with TRBJ2-7, with 8 bases identical to TRBD2. The V gene's germline CDR1 is LGHDT and CDR2 YNNKEL (reference sequence). Unmatched junction bases numbered 8, after V lost 4 bases and J lost 0 bases. The CDR3 runs 16 residues. The DNA of the CDR3 is TGTGCCAGCAGCCCCTTGACTAGCGTCCTCTCCTACGAGCAGTACTTC. It codes for CASSPLTSVLSYEQYF.

The genes are TRBV7-6 and TRBJ2-3, with a weak D call TRBD1 (5 bases). The CDR3 has 15 amino acids. Germline lookup yields CDR1 SGHVS and CDR2 FNYEAQ. V dropped 2 bases and J dropped 2 bases, with 11 bases sitting between them. For the CDR3, the DNA is TGTGCCAGCAGCTTAAGACAGATGATCACAGATACGCAGTATTTT. Protein product: CASSLRQMITDTQYF.

The rearrangement uses TRBV6-5 and TRBJ1-2, with D possibly TRBD1 on 6 matching bases. Trimming left V 7 bases short and J 5 bases short, with 17 bases between. The germline gives CDR1 MNHEY, CDR2 SVGAGI. The CDR3 extends over 14 amino acids. The CDR3, as DNA: TGTGCCAGCACCGGACAGCCTGGAGTTTATGGCTACACCTTC. It encodes CASTGQPGVYGYTF.

In nucleotides, the CDR3 is TGTGCCAGCAGCTCCATGACAGGGGAAGAGACCCAGTACTTC. Its protein is CASSSMTGEETQYF. V and J are TRBV5-5 and TRBJ2-5; TRBD1 matches 8 bases. CDR3 length equals 14 residues. In germline, CDR1 is SGHKS, CDR2 YYEKEE (reference sequence). The ends lost 3 bases at V and 3 bases at J; junction bases unmatched: 4. The whole variable domain, remainder taken from reference TRBV5-5 and TRBJ2-5, is DAGVTQSPTHLIKTRGQQVTLRCSPISGHKSVSWYQQVLGQGPQFIFQYYEKEERGRGNFPDRFSARQFPNYSSELNVNALLLGDSALYLCASSSMTGEETQYFGPGTRLLVL.

Remarks on this clonotype: An end of the junction does not agree with germline; a read error may underlie this. The chain has TRBV11-3 and TRBJ1-6; D gene unclear. The CDR3 loop spans 15 amino acids. From germline, CDR1 is SGHNT and CDR2 YENEEA. The CDR3 DNA sequence: TGTGCCAGCAGCTTAGATGGTGGCAGTAATTCACCCCTCCATTTT. Translating gives CASSLDGGSNSPLHF.

The chain recombines TRBV9 with TRBJ2-2; 11 positions agree with TRBD2. Germline CDR1 SGDLS, CDR2 YYNGEE. The CDR3 runs 17 residues. With V trimmed by 0 bases and J by 6 bases, 7 bases remained unmatched. CDR3 sequence: CASSVVAGGYQAGELFF. Written as DNA, the CDR3 is TGTGCCAGCAGCGTAGTAGCGGGGGGGTACCAGGCCGGGGAGCTGTTTTTT.

The rearrangement links TRBV7-9 to TRBJ2-5, with 11 bases that match TRBD2. Germline CDR1 SEHNR, CDR2 FQNEAQ (reference sequence). CDR3 size: 17 residues. The V and J ends lost 2 bases and 6 bases, in that order; junction bases with no gene match: 11. The DNA for the CDR3 is TGTGCCAGCAGCTTATGGGGACTAGCGGCCCCGGTACAGACCCAGTACTTC. Its translation: CASSLWGLAAPVQTQYF.

The chain is built from TRBV5-6 and TRBJ2-1; a possible D gene is TRBD1 (5 bases). Germline V gene lookup returns CDR1 SGHDT and CDR2 YYEEEE. Between the trimmed V and J ends, which lost 4 bases and 1 base, there was a span of 12 bases. The CDR3 is made up of 15 amino acids. The DNA for the CDR3 is TGTGCCAGCAGCCGAATAGGGGTGTCCTACAATGAGCAGTTCTTC. As protein: CASSRIGVSYNEQFF.

This clonotype appeared many times. The chain couples TRBV20-1 to TRBJ1-5; the D gene is possibly TRBD1 (5 bases). Germline CDR1 and CDR2: DFQATT and SNEGSKA (reference sequence). This CDR3 contains 16 residues. V lost 5 bases, J lost 4 bases, and 21 bases lay in between. The CDR3 sequence: CSAGLGATDTNQPQHF. The CDR3 nucleotides read TGCAGTGCTGGGTTGGGCGCGACAGATACTAATCAGCCCCAGCATTTT.

The V gene is TRBV28, the J gene TRBJ1-1; no clear D. The CDR3 totals 13 residues. Deletions cut 8 bases from V and 1 base from J, with 11 bases between. Germline CDR1 and CDR2: MDHEN and SYDVKM. The CDR3 nucleotides read TGTGCCAGCTCTTACGACCGGAACACTGAAGCTTTCTTT. Its protein is CASSYDRNTEAFF.

The chain links TRBV28 to TRBJ2-2; TRBD2 is a possible D gene (5 bases). The CDR3 covers 13 residues. V dropped 11 bases and J dropped 5 bases, with 15 bases sitting between them. Germline values: CDR1 MDHEN, CDR2 SYDVKM. The CDR3 DNA reads as TGTGCCCCCAGAAACGGGGAAACCGGGGAGCTGTTTTTT. It specifies CAPRNGETGELFF.

The table lists this clonotype with many counts. The rearrangement links TRBV15 to TRBJ1-1; 7 bases align to TRBD1. This CDR3 is built from 16 residues. J gave up 7 bases and V 0 bases, and 11 bases lay outside the gene matches. Germline-derived CDR1 and CDR2 are LNHNV and YYDKDF (reference sequence). The CDR3 protein is CATSREDRVDSLEAFF. For the CDR3, the DNA is TGTGCCACCAGCAGAGAAGACAGGGTTGATTCCCTTGAAGCTTTCTTT.

This clonotype was found many times. The chain links TRBV29-1 to TRBJ1-1; a possible D gene is TRBD1 (5 bases). Germline loops: CDR1 SQVTM, CDR2 ANQGSEA. Trimming pared 6 bases from V and 3 bases from J, leaving 14 bases between. This CDR3 is built from 13 residues. In DNA form, the CDR3 reads TGCAGCGTGGGGACCTCACCAGACACTGAAGCTTTCTTT. Its translation is CSVGTSPDTEAFF. The entire variable domain, with the rest obtained from reference TRBV29-1 and TRBJ1-1, is as follows: SAVISQKPSRDICQRGTSLTIQCQVDSQVTMMFWYRQQPGQSLTLIATANQGSEATYESGFVIDKFPISRPNLTFSTLTVSNMSPEDSSIYLCSVGTSPDTEAFFGQGTRLTVV.

The chain couples TRBV3-1 to TRBJ2-3; 7 nucleotides match TRBD1. The CDR3 totals 15 residues. V shed 2 bases, J shed 1 base, and the junction held 3 bases outside the gene matches. In germline, CDR1 is LGHDT, CDR2 YNNKEL (reference sequence). CDR3 amino acids: CASSQPTGRTDTQYF. The CDR3 bases are TGTGCCAGCAGCCAACCGACAGGGCGCACAGATACGCAGTATTTT.

The chain has TRBV12-3 or TRBV12-4 and TRBJ1-1; no clear D. The CDR3 spans 12 residues. V was pared by 3 bases and J by 5 bases, with 7 bases between. CDR3 sequence reads: CASSLSLTEAFF. Written as DNA, the CDR3 is TGTGCCAGCAGTTTGAGCCTGACTGAAGCTTTCTTT.

The sample holds a few counts of this clonotype. This chain uses TRBV3-1 with TRBJ1-2; D is undetermined. V dropped 2 bases and J dropped 3 bases, with 4 bases sitting between them. Germline V gene sequence: CDR1 LGHDT, CDR2 YNNKEL (reference sequence). This CDR3 is built from 12 residues. The DNA of the CDR3 is TGTGCCAGCAGCCAACAGGACTATGGCTACACCTTC. Translated, it gives CASSQQDYGYTF.

This clonotype has a count of ten or more. The chain is built from TRBV7-9 and TRBJ2-6, with a possible D match to TRBD1 (6 bases). V was pared by 5 bases and J by 4 bases, with 15 bases between. The CDR3 has 16 residues. Germline values: CDR1 SEHNR, CDR2 FQNEAQ (reference sequence). CDR3 loop: CASSVHRESGANVLTF. DNA of the CDR3: TGTGCCAGCAGCGTACACAGGGAATCCGGGGCCAACGTCCTGACTTTC.

V gene TRBV29-1 combines with J gene TRBJ2-4; the D gene could be TRBD1 or TRBD2 (5 bases each). Deletions cut 4 bases from V and 1 base from J, with 17 bases between. The CDR3 extends over 16 amino acids. Germline V CDR1 and CDR2: SQVTM, ANQGSEA. The CDR3 spells CSVGLGAFPAKNIQYF. The CDR3 coding sequence is TGCAGCGTTGGTCTCGGGGCCTTCCCGGCCAAAAACATTCAGTACTTC.

This clonotype was seen at least ten times. The chain couples TRBV5-5 to TRBJ2-7, with unresolved D. This CDR3 is built from 12 residues. Germline CDR1 SGHKS, CDR2 YYEKEE (reference sequence). Trimming stripped 1 base from V and 5 bases from J, with 7 bases between. The CDR3 loop is CASSLSGNEQYF. In DNA form, the CDR3 reads TGTGCCAGCAGCTTGTCAGGTAACGAGCAGTACTTC.

This clonotype was counted between two and nine times. The gene calls are TRBV6-6 and TRBJ1-5; D is unclear. Per germline, CDR1 MNHNY and CDR2 SVGAGI (reference sequence). V was clipped by 0 bases and J by 0 bases, with 6 bases between them. The CDR3 spans 15 residues. The CDR3 region is CASSYSGSSNQPQHF. CDR3 DNA: TGTGCCAGCAGTTACTCGGGCAGTAGCAATCAGCCCCAGCATTTT.